These T cell receptor beta chains were read from a single sample in a study of T cells in Graves' hyperthyroidism and ophthalmopathy. TCRdb re-called the multiplex PCR reads through MiXCR, storing one row per CDR3 protein. The data contain around 540,000 distinct CDR3 sequences, 16% of them singletons. Sequenced material: blood. Receptors were obtained from a woman aged 25 to 39 with Graves' ophthalmopathy. The conserved cysteine and the conserved F or W are not part of the CDR3 here. Each record gives: clone size, J gene, V gene, CDR3 protein. The size entry is marked missing in some rows and otherwise reads once, few, many or a size class.

many | TRBJ2-1 | TRBV28 | ASREAGSSYNEQF
once | TRBJ2-6 | TRBV9 | ASNIGDPGANVLT
few | TRBJ1-6 | TRBV30 | AWSINGSPLH
many | TRBJ2-1 | TRBV2 | ASSRDIYNEQF
few | TRBJ2-1 | TRBV7-9 | ASSRPTGFYNEQF
few | TRBJ2-1 | TRBV11-2 | ASSLVESSYNEQF
. | TRBJ2-7 | TRBV7-9 | ASSKGAGEQY
many | TRBJ2-7 | TRBV30 | AWSSTRTLPYEQY
. | TRBJ2-2 | TRBV30 | AWSQMTGELF
. | TRBJ2-5 | TRBV7-2 | ASSPSHGLGGY
few | TRBJ2-2 | TRBV7-7 | ASATRRDTGELF
few | TRBJ2-2 | TRBV10-3 | AISGENTGELF
many | TRBJ2-7 | TRBV11-2 | ASSLEYHNSYEQY
many | TRBJ2-1 | TRBV30 | AWSGPSGSGGNEQF
many | TRBJ2-7 | TRBV6-5 | ASSYPGEIHEQY
many | TRBJ1-5 | TRBV27 | ASSTVSNQPQH
many | TRBJ1-4 | TRBV7-8 | ASSLEYDESTNEKLF
few | TRBJ2-1 | TRBV12-3/TRBV12-4 | ASSYIAGGVSF
. | TRBJ1-4 | TRBV6-1 | ASGASGTNEKLF
. | TRBJ1-1 | TRBV5-1 | AGSLQGSNTEAF
. | TRBJ2-5 | TRBV5-1 | ASSPGIRYQETQY
many | TRBJ2-7 | TRBV7-2 | ASSLAPSGSSSEQY
. | TRBJ2-6 | TRBV25-1 | ASKGTGSLSGANVLT
. | TRBJ2-7 | TRBV18 | ASSPLSDHPGEQY
many | TRBJ2-7 | TRBV14 | ASSPWTGAYEQY
many | TRBJ2-5 | TRBV18 | ASSPPTTQTGETQY
many | TRBJ2-7 | TRBV20-1 | SAPRDRIYEQY
. | TRBJ1-5 | TRBV6-1 | ASSEEGNQPQH
many | TRBJ1-1 | TRBV11-2 | ASSRDRAEAF
. | TRBJ2-5 | TRBV5-1 | ARKAISDSQETQY
. | TRBJ1-5 | TRBV10-3 | AIKGADNQPQH
many | TRBJ2-1 | TRBV2 | ASRIGSSYNEQF
many | TRBJ2-3 | TRBV20-1 | SARDEAVSTDTQY
many | TRBJ1-5 | TRBV3-1 | ASSPGRNQPQH
few | TRBJ2-7 | TRBV27 | ASSFGGRVNEQY
few | TRBJ2-2 | TRBV12-3/TRBV12-4 | ASRAPGQGKTGELF
many | TRBJ2-7 | TRBV3-1 | ASSQWKPVPDEQY
few | TRBJ2-1 | TRBV10-2 | ASRWTGGYEQF
many | TRBJ2-3 | TRBV29-1 | SVEIPGRASDTQY
many | TRBJ1-5 | TRBV12-3/TRBV12-4 | ASSLHRGARQPQH
many | TRBJ2-3 | TRBV7-9 | ASSEDRGLRAQY
. | TRBJ2-7 | TRBV10-1 | ASSQGQVPSYEQY
many | TRBJ2-1 | TRBV5-1 | ASSLVASGVYNEQF
many | TRBJ2-3 | TRBV28 | ASSSPGGSTDTQY
many | TRBJ2-5 | TRBV15 | ATSRDRPGLGETQY
many | TRBJ2-7 | TRBV28 | ASNTLKGSGVEQY
few | TRBJ1-1 | TRBV10-3 | AIMRGTDTEAF
many | TRBJ2-7 | TRBV28 | ASGEGTSLYEQY
once | TRBJ2-7 | TRBV6-1 | ASSRDRGLPTEQY
. | TRBJ2-2 | TRBV18 | ASSPPGTGGGGELF
. | TRBJ2-7 | TRBV11-2 | ASSWDSPSYEQY
. | TRBJ1-1 | TRBV6-1 | ATKPLGGTEAF
. | TRBJ2-7 | TRBV7-9 | ASSPTVHEQY
. | TRBJ1-1 | TRBV27 | ASSLGQTSEAF
. | TRBJ1-6 | TRBV6-5 | ASSYGRVKNSPLH